Each of the 27 T cell receptor beta chains below was sequenced from the same sample in a study of blood T cell repertoires in COVID-19. Sequenced by immunoSEQ multiplex PCR; TCRdb stores in-frame clones only, minus some. The sample holds tens of thousands of clones, around nine tenths seen once. What was sequenced was peripheral blood. The receptors derive from a human donor with active COVID-19. The donor label of this sample is uncertain.

This chain connects TRBV28 to TRBJ2-7, with unresolved D. Trimming shortened V by 3 bases and J by 5 bases, and 17 bases separated the two germline ends. This CDR3 has 15 residues. Germline V lookup: CDR1 MDHEN, CDR2 SYDVKM. CDR3 sequence: CASSFRQFLSDEQYF. Written as DNA, the CDR3 is TGTGCCAGCAGTTTTCGTCAGTTTCTCAGCGACGAGCAGTACTTC.

V usage is TRBV5-1 and J usage is TRBJ1-4; D might be TRBD1 (6 bases). The germline V gene encodes CDR1 SGHRS and CDR2 YFSETQ. CDR3 size: 14 residues. V was shortened by 0 bases and J by 8 bases, with 11 bases between the two germline ends. DNA for the CDR3: TGCGCCAGCAGCTTGGACACAGGGCGGGAAAAACTGTTTTTT. This codes for CASSLDTGREKLFF.

The chain links TRBV2 to TRBJ2-7; possibly TRBD1 for D (5 bases). V was pared by 6 bases and J by 4 bases, with 13 bases between. This CDR3 has 13 amino acids. In germline, CDR1 is SNHLY, CDR2 FYNNEI. The CDR3 coding sequence is TGTGCCAGCAGGAAGGGGTTGGAGTACGAGCAGTACTTC. As protein: CASRKGLEYEQYF. The whole variable domain, filled in from reference TRBV2 and TRBJ2-7, reads EPEVTQTPSHQVTQMGQEVILRCVPISNHLYFYWYRQILGQKVEFLVSFYNNEISEKSEIFDDQFSVERPDGSNFTLKIRSTKLEDSAMYFCASRKGLEYEQYFGPGTRLTVT.

The chain recombines TRBV2 with TRBJ2-4; D perhaps matches TRBD1 (6 bases). Germline assignment: CDR1 SNHLY and CDR2 FYNNEI. V shed 10 bases and J shed 9 bases, with 16 bases lying between them. This CDR3 has 12 residues. The CDR3 is CATGTRGGIQYF. The CDR3 bases are TGTGCCACAGGGACCAGGGGCGGCATTCAGTACTTC.

The genes are TRBV5-4 and TRBJ2-5; possible D gene TRBD2, 7 bases. From germline, CDR1 is SGHNT and CDR2 YYREEE (reference sequence). The CDR3 is 15 amino acids. V was pared by 1 base and J by 5 bases, with 15 bases between. The CDR3 region has the DNA TGTGCCAGCAGCTTGCAGGGAGGGGGACGGGAGACCCAGTACTTC. Protein: CASSLQGGGRETQYF.

On this clone: One end of the junction is discordant with germline, which a read error may explain. J is TRBJ2-5 and V is TRBV6-2 or TRBV6-3; D not resolved. The V gene's germline CDR1 is MNHEY and CDR2 SVGEGT. This CDR3 contains 12 residues. CDR3 coding DNA: TGTGCCAGCAGTCACTCGAGGGAGACCCAGTACTTC. Translated: CASSHSRETQYF.

This clone was seen only a few times. The V gene is TRBV7-2, the J gene TRBJ2-2; 7 bases are a match to TRBD1. This CDR3 has 16 amino acids. The V segment lost 5 bases and the J segment 4 bases; nucleotides outside the gene matches: 10. CDR1 is SGHTA, CDR2 FQGNSA, per germline. The DNA for the CDR3 is TGTGCCAGCAGCGGCCCTGGACAGGTTTTCACCGGGGAGCTGTTTTTT. Its translation: CASSGPGQVFTGELFF.

This clone came up once. This rearrangement joins TRBV6-2 or TRBV6-3 to TRBJ2-2; 11 bases line up with TRBD2. CDR1 is MNHEY and CDR2 is SVGEGT in the germline V gene. This CDR3 is built from 18 residues. V was pared by 5 bases and J by 6 bases, with 14 bases of the junction left unmatched. For the CDR3, the DNA is TGTGCCAGCAGTCTCTACCGACTAGCGGGAACGGGGGCCGGGGAGCTGTTTTTT. Residues: CASSLYRLAGTGAGELFF.

The chain's CDR3 is CASSQFLAGNEQFF. The DNA of the CDR3 is TGCGCCAGCAGCCAATTCCTAGCGGGTAATGAGCAGTTCTTC. The chain carries TRBV4-3 and TRBJ2-1; 8 positions agree with TRBD2. The CDR3 loop spans 14 amino acids. Germline V gene lookup returns CDR1 LGHNA and CDR2 YSLEER. Trimming removed 2 bases from V and 7 bases from J; junction bases left unmatched: 4.

The chain employs TRBV29-1 and TRBJ2-2; 7 nucleotides align to TRBD1. There are 14 residues in the CDR3. V shed 6 bases and J 6 bases; nucleotides not matched to a gene: 10. The V gene's germline CDR1 is SQVTM and CDR2 ANQGSEA. For the CDR3, the DNA is TGCAGCGTGAGACAGGGTGGATTCTCCGGGGAGCTGTTTTTT. Translation: CSVRQGGFSGELFF.

V and J are TRBV10-3 and TRBJ2-3; TRBD2 agrees at 10 bases. J was trimmed by 5 bases and V by 3 bases; bases with no gene match: 8. This CDR3 has 16 amino acids. CDR1 and CDR2 from the germline V gene are ENHRY and SYGVKD. The CDR3 loop is CAISDTTSGSLDTQYF. Written as DNA, the CDR3 is TGTGCCATCAGTGACACGACTAGCGGGTCGCTAGATACGCAGTATTTT.

DNA for the CDR3: TGTGCCAGCTCACCATCCCCGGGTGAAAAACTGTTTTTT. Translated: CASSPSPGEKLFF. This chain connects TRBV18 to TRBJ1-4; no clear D. Between the trimmed V and J ends, which lost 2 bases and 7 bases, there was a span of 8 bases. Per the germline V gene, CDR1 is KGHSH and CDR2 is LQKENI. The CDR3 has 13 residues.

The chain is built from TRBV6-5 and TRBJ2-7, with TRBD1 matching over 7 bases. The germline V gene encodes CDR1 MNHEY and CDR2 SVGAGI. This CDR3 comprises 12 residues. J lost 5 bases, V lost 6 bases, and 4 bases had no gene match. CDR3 in DNA: TGTGCCAGCAGCTGGGACAGCCACGAGCAGTACTTC. This sequence encodes CASSWDSHEQYF.

V and J are TRBV4-1 and TRBJ2-1; TRBD2 matches at 13 bases. V shed 3 bases and J 9 bases; nucleotides not matched to a gene: 8. Germline CDR1 reads MGHRA; CDR2 reads YSYEKL. The CDR3 runs to 16 residues. The CDR3 loop is CASSHRTSGGTSEQFF. The CDR3 DNA is TGCGCCAGCAGCCATAGGACTAGCGGGGGAACCAGTGAGCAGTTCTTC.

V and J are TRBV2 and TRBJ2-3, with D possibly matching TRBD2 (7 bases). The CDR3 covers 12 residues. Germline values: CDR1 SNHLY, CDR2 FYNNEI. V dropped 9 bases and J dropped 7 bases, with 14 bases sitting between them. The CDR3 nucleotides read TGTGCCAGTGCGGGGGACAAGAATACGCAGTATTTT. Translated, it gives CASAGDKNTQYF.

V is TRBV9 and J is TRBJ2-7, with 7 bases identical to TRBD2. V gave up 3 bases and J gave up 5 bases; unmatched junction bases: 5. The CDR3 has 13 residues. Germline values: CDR1 SGDLS, CDR2 YYNGEE. CDR3 amino acids: CASSGTRSHEQYF. The CDR3 DNA is TGTGCCAGCAGCGGGACTAGGTCCCACGAGCAGTACTTC.

The rearrangement links TRBV10-3 to TRBJ2-1, with D perhaps TRBD2 (5 bases). The CDR3 runs 15 residues. Germline V lookup: CDR1 ENHRY, CDR2 SYGVKD. The ends were cut back, 0 bases at V and 6 bases at J, with 12 bases in the middle. CDR3 sequence: CAISESSLATNEQFF. In DNA form, the CDR3 reads TGTGCCATCAGTGAGTCCTCTCTAGCTACCAATGAGCAGTTCTTC.

V gene TRBV5-4 combines with J gene TRBJ1-1; D is undetermined. The germline V gene has CDR1 SGHNT and CDR2 YYREEE (reference sequence). CDR3 length: 13 amino acids. V lost 0 bases, J lost 1 base, and 4 bases lay in between. The CDR3 is CASSLDRNTEAFF. CDR3 sequence (DNA): TGTGCCAGCAGCTTGGATAGGAACACTGAAGCTTTCTTT.

V gene TRBV6-2 or TRBV6-3 combines with J gene TRBJ2-5; a possible D gene is TRBD1 (7 bases). The V and J ends lost 2 bases and 6 bases respectively, with 19 bases between them. Per the germline V gene, CDR1 is MNHEY and CDR2 is SVGEGT. This CDR3 has 16 residues. The CDR3 loop is CASSYGLRGDSQTQYF. The CDR3 DNA sequence: TGTGCCAGCAGTTACGGCCTCAGGGGGGACTCGCAGACCCAGTACTTC.

The gene calls are TRBV28 and TRBJ2-2; TRBD2 is a possible D gene (6 bases). In germline, CDR1 is MDHEN, CDR2 SYDVKM. V lost 6 bases and J 1 base, leaving 12 bases between the germline ends. CDR3 length: 15 residues. The CDR3 nucleotides are TGTGCCAGCAGCCCCGGGGGAGAGAACACCGGGGAGCTGTTTTTT. Amino acid sequence: CASSPGGENTGELFF. Full variable domain (outside the CDR3, taken from reference TRBV28 and TRBJ2-2): DVKVTQSSRYLVKRTGEKVFLECVQDMDHENMFWYRQDPGLGLRLIYFSYDVKMKEKGDIPEGYSVSREKKERFSLILESASTNQTSMYLCASSPGGENTGELFFGEGSRLTVL.

The chain combines TRBV5-6 with TRBJ1-4, with 10 bases lining up with TRBD1. The J segment lost 5 bases and the V segment lost 4 bases, leaving 8 bases of the junction unmatched. The CDR3 runs to 16 residues. The germline V gene encodes CDR1 SGHDT and CDR2 YYEEEE. CDR3 sequence: CASSLAVGQGNEKLFF. The CDR3, as DNA: TGTGCCAGCAGCCTCGCGGTGGGACAGGGGAATGAAAAACTGTTTTTT.

The V call is TRBV5-6, the J call TRBJ2-1; 7 bases line up with TRBD2. The CDR3 runs 16 residues. V shed 4 bases and J 5 bases; nucleotides not matched to a gene: 12. Germline V gene data show CDR1 as SGHDT and CDR2 as YYEEEE. This CDR3 reads CASSPRTGGSDNEQFF. The CDR3 nucleotides read TGTGCCAGCAGCCCCCGTACGGGAGGAAGTGACAATGAGCAGTTCTTC.

This clone appeared a few times. V is TRBV6-5 and J is TRBJ2-1, with D perhaps TRBD2 (7 bases). Germline V gene lookup returns CDR1 MNHEY and CDR2 SVGAGI. This CDR3 contains 15 residues. Trimming took off 8 bases at V and 2 bases at J, with 16 bases between the two ends. CDR3 residues: CASATGGRPYNEQFF. CDR3 nucleotide sequence: TGTGCCAGCGCCACGGGGGGCAGGCCCTACAATGAGCAGTTCTTC.

The rearrangement joins TRBV5-8 to TRBJ1-6; 7 positions agree with TRBD1. The J segment lost 7 bases and the V segment lost 2 bases, leaving 3 bases of the junction unmatched. Germline CDR1 is SGHTS and CDR2 is YDEGEE. CDR3 length equals 14 residues. The CDR3 DNA reads TGTGCCAGCAGCTTTGCAGGGGGAAATTCACCCCTCCACTTT. The encoded protein is CASSFAGGNSPLHF.

J is TRBJ1-2 and V is TRBV29-1, with 8 bases matching TRBD1. CDR3 length: 11 amino acids. Trimming removed 6 bases from V and 5 bases from J; junction bases left unmatched: 2. Per germline, CDR1 SQVTM and CDR2 ANQGSEA. CDR3 loop: CSVDRGYGYTF. The CDR3 nucleotides are TGCAGCGTCGACAGGGGATATGGCTACACCTTC.

The chain employs TRBV3-1 (or the pseudogene TRBV3-2) and TRBJ2-7; 10 bases are shared with TRBD1. The CDR3 spans 16 residues. CDR1 is LGHDT and CDR2 is YNNKEL in the germline V gene (reference sequence). V shed 4 bases and J 13 bases; nucleotides not matched to a gene: 19. As DNA, the CDR3 is TGTGCCAGCAGCCCCCAGACTCGAGACAGGGGGCCCTCCTTATACTTC. Its translation: CASSPQTRDRGPSLYF.

This clone occurred once. This chain uses TRBV27 with TRBJ2-1; 8 nucleotides align to TRBD2. The ends lost 5 bases at V and 5 bases at J; junction bases unmatched: 20. The CDR3 contains 19 residues. From germline, CDR1 is MNHEY and CDR2 SMNVEV (reference sequence). CDR3 protein: CASSQEKLGGRFYNNEQFF. The CDR3 DNA reads as TGTGCCAGCAGTCAGGAGAAACTGGGCGGGAGGTTTTATAACAATGAGCAGTTCTTC.